This T cell receptor (beta chain) originates from a study of T-cell memory formation after mild COVID-19. The overall study: The study found TCR clusters largely donor specific. Findings and limits, study-wide: For contracting clones, CD4+ ones sat mainly in CM and EM, CD8+ in EMRA. The authors left the SARS-CoV-2 specificity of second-wave clones peaking on day 37 unconfirmed.

TCRdb redid the calling of the 5' RACE reads with MiXCR, one entry per CDR3 protein. The repertoire holds around 470,000 distinct CDR3 sequences, with approximately 20% as singletons. The CDR3 runs 17 residues. Germline V gives CDR1 GTSNPN, CDR2 SVGIG (reference sequence). V gave up 7 bases and J gave up 1 base; unmatched junction bases: 10. This clonotype was detected only a few times. What it binds is unknown. The sample consisted of PBMCs or a T cell subset sorted from them (not recorded which). The clonotype comes from an adult woman who had mild COVID-19 (a few samples of this study predate the infection). Cell type and time point are not known. V gene TRBV30 combines with J gene TRBJ2-3; 14 bases line up with TRBD2. CDR3 amino acids: CASTTSGGARGTDTQYF. The CDR3 DNA reads as TGTGCCTCCACGACTAGCGGGGGGGCCCGCGGCACAGATACGCAGTATTTT.